The entry that follows covers one T cell receptor beta chain sequence. Its antigen is not identified. The data were taken from a study of cytomegalovirus exposure and HLA in healthy donors. Study-level findings and limits: Specific recognition of CMV antigens was confirmed in vitro for three chains (all CMV-associated). Usually a TCR sequence was rare, but some public TCRs were found in many donors.

Germline-derived CDR1 and CDR2 are SGHRS and YFSETQ. The CDR3 is 14 amino acids. V was pared by 2 bases and J by 4 bases, with 1 base of the junction left unmatched. The PCR used 60 Vbeta and 13 Jbeta primers. Measured with immunoSEQ multiplex PCR; TCRdb has only the in-frame clones, and not every one. Of under 150,000 clones in the sample, 75% to 90% were seen once. This clonotype originated in a woman aged 25-40 years in good health and CMV-seropositive. The specimen was PBMCs. The rearrangement joins TRBV5-1 to TRBJ2-2, with 8 bases aligning to TRBD2. CDR3 loop: CASSFSGATGELFF. In DNA, the CDR3 is TGCGCCAGCAGCTTTAGCGGGGCCACCGGGGAGCTGTTTTTT.